This is a list of T cell receptor beta chains from one sample in a study of blood T cell repertoires in COVID-19. TCRdb's table, derived via immunoSEQ multiplex PCR, lists solely in-frame clones and lacks some. The table lists more than 80,000 clones, around four fifths of them singletons. Material for sequencing was peripheral blood. The receptor source for this set is a woman in her 70s with acute or convalescent COVID-19. Both conserved end residues are part of each CDR3. D genes are given only for firm matches. Clone sizes are given selectively: once, few, many, or a class where the clone is expanded.

-	-	TRBJ1-1	TRBV3-1/TRBV3-2	CASSRGDEAFF	TGTGCCAGCAGCCGGGGGGATGAAGCTTTCTTT
-	-	TRBJ1-4	TRBV6-5	CASSPSRGAGEKLFF	TGTGCCAGCAGCCCAAGTCGGGGGGCTGGTGAAAAACTGTTTTTT
TRBD1	-	TRBJ1-1	TRBV28	CASSTGTGGTEAFF	TGTGCCAGCAGCACCGGGACAGGGGGCACTGAAGCTTTCTTT
TRBD1	-	TRBJ1-2	TRBV12-5	CASGSGQVNYGYTF	TGTGCTAGTGGTTCGGGACAGGTGAACTATGGCTACACCTTC
TRBD2	once	TRBJ2-1	TRBV2	CASRGLAGNNEQFF	TGTGCCAGCAGAGGACTAGCGGGGAATAATGAGCAGTTCTTC
-	-	TRBJ2-1	TRBV10-3	CAISESNQARRGDEQFF	TGTGCCATCAGTGAGTCGAACCAGGCCCGTCGGGGAGATGAGCAGTTCTTC
TRBD1	-	TRBJ2-2	TRBV10-1	CASRPGTGAGELFF	TGCGCCAGCAGACCTGGGACAGGGGCCGGGGAGCTGTTTTTT
-	-	TRBJ1-2	TRBV2	CASSRVEVNYGYTF	TGTGCCAGCAGCCGGGTAGAAGTAAACTATGGCTACACCTTC
TRBD1	-	TRBJ1-2	TRBV6-5	CASTDRQGLYGYTF	TGTGCCAGCACGGATAGACAGGGACTCTATGGCTACACCTTC
-	once	TRBJ1-1	TRBV2	CASSEGRAEAFF	TGTGCCAGCAGTGAAGGCCGGGCTGAAGCTTTCTTT
TRBD1	-	TRBJ1-2	TRBV6-5	CASKYDRGPDGYTF	TGTGCCAGCAAATATGACAGGGGACCAGATGGCTACACCTTC
TRBD2	-	TRBJ2-3	TRBV3-1/TRBV3-2	CASSQVRLAGTSTDTQYF	TGTGCCAGCAGCCAAGTTAGGCTAGCGGGGACTAGCACAGATACGCAGTATTTT
-	-	TRBJ2-5	TRBV2	CASSDTGQETQYF	TGTGCCAGCAGTGATACAGGGCAAGAGACCCAGTACTTC
-	-	TRBJ1-2	TRBV5-4	CASSFLSDYGYTF	TGTGCCAGCAGCTTCTTATCGGACTATGGCTACACCTTC
TRBD2	-	TRBJ2-5	TRBV19	CASRRGEQETQYF	TGTGCCAGTAGGCGGGGGGAACAAGAGACCCAGTACTTC
-	-	TRBJ1-4	TRBV6-5	CASSYSFSGADEKLFF	TGTGCCAGCAGTTACTCCTTTTCAGGGGCCGATGAAAAACTGTTTTTT
-	-	TRBJ2-3	TRBV12-5	CASGTGYSTDTQYF	TGTGCTAGTGGGACCGGGTATAGCACAGATACGCAGTATTTT
-	-	TRBJ2-7	TRBV4-1	CASSRGAVSEQYF	TGCGCCAGCAGTCGAGGAGCGGTTTCCGAGCAGTACTTC
TRBD1	-	TRBJ1-1	TRBV7-3	CASSYDRGTEAFF	TGTGCCAGCAGCTACGACAGGGGAACTGAAGCTTTCTTT
-	once	TRBJ1-1	TRBV6-1	CASSSGHDTEAFF	TGTGCCAGCAGTTCGGGACATGACACTGAAGCTTTCTTT
-	-	TRBJ2-1	TRBV5-1	CASSLEGLNEQFF	TGCGCCAGCAGCTTAGAGGGTCTGAATGAGCAGTTCTTC
-	-	TRBJ2-3	TRBV9	CASSVGGITDTQYF	TGTGCCAGCAGCGTAGGCGGGATCACAGATACGCAGTATTTT
TRBD1	-	TRBJ1-2	TRBV4-2	CASSQVIGDIGGNYGYTF	TGTGCCAGCAGCCAAGTAATAGGGGATATAGGGGGCAACTATGGCTACACCTTC